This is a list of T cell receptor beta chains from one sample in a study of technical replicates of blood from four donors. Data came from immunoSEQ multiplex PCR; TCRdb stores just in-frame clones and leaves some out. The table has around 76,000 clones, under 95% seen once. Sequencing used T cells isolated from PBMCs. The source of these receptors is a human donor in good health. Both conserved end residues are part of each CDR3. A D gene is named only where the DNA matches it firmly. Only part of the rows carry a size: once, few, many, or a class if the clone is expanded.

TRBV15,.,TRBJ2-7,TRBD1,CATSIGQGPYEQYF,TGTGCCACCAGCATTGGACAGGGTCCGTACGAGCAGTACTTC
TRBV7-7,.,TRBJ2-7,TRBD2,CASSLASGGYEQYF,TGTGCCAGCAGCTTAGCCAGCGGGGGGTACGAGCAGTACTTC
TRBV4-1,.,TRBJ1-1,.,CASSQGSGENTEAFF,TGCGCCAGCAGCCAAGGTTCAGGGGAGAACACTGAAGCTTTCTTT
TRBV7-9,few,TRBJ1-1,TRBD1,CASSYPGREGANTEAFF,TGTGCCAGCAGCTACCCTGGGCGGGAGGGGGCGAACACTGAAGCTTTCTTT
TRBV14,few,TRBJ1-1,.,CASSPSIRAEAFF,TGTGCCAGCAGTCCAAGTATCAGGGCTGAAGCTTTCTTT
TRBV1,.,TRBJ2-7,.,CTSSRVRQGARYEQYF,TGCACCAGCAGCCGGGTCAGACAGGGGGCGAGGTACGAGCAGTACTTC
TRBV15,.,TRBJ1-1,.,CATSSDRNTEAFF,TGTGCCACCAGCAGTGACAGGAACACTGAAGCTTTCTTT
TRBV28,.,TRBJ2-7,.,CASRGRRRSSYEQYF,TGTGCCAGCAGGGGCCGCAGGAGGAGCTCCTACGAGCAGTACTTC
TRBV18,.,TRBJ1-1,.,CASSPTSRMNTEAFF,TGTGCCAGCTCACCAACCTCGCGCATGAACACTGAAGCTTTCTTT
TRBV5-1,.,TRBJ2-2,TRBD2,CASGAGGSTGELFF,TGCGCCAGCGGAGCGGGAGGGTCCACCGGGGAGCTGTTTTTT
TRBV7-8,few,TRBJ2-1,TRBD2,CASSLPSGRYNEQFF,TGTGCCAGCAGCTTACCTAGCGGAAGATACAATGAGCAGTTCTTC
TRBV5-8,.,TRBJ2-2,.,CASSLEGQAGVIGELFF,TGTGCCAGCAGCTTAGAAGGTCAAGCGGGTGTTATCGGGGAGCTGTTTTTT
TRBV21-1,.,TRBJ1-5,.,CASSSGQGVSNQPQHF,TGTGCCAGCAGCTCAGGACAGGGGGTAAGCAATCAGCCCCAGCATTTT
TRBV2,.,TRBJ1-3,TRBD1,CASSEQGDGNTIYF,TGTGCCAGCAGTGAACAGGGGGACGGAAACACCATATATTTT
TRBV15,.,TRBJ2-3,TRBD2,CATSRDVWGLAGGGDTQYF,TGTGCCACCAGCAGAGACGTTTGGGGACTAGCGGGGGGGGGAGATACGCAGTATTTT
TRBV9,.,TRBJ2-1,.,CASSVTSSYNEQFF,TGTGCCAGCAGCGTGACAAGCTCCTACAATGAGCAGTTCTTC
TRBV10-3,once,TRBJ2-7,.,CAISELQGEQYF,TGTGCCATCAGTGAGCTGCAGGGCGAGCAGTACTTC
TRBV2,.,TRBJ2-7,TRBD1,CAYGQEWDEQYF,TGTGCCTACGGACAGGAATGGGACGAGCAGTACTTC
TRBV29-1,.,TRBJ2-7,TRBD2,CSVTSGGYYEQYF,TGCAGCGTTACTAGCGGGGGATACTACGAGCAGTACTTC
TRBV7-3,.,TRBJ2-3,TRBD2,CASSKGLAGGRFTDTQYF,TGTGCCAGCAGCAAAGGACTAGCGGGGGGGCGTTTCACAGATACGCAGTATTTT
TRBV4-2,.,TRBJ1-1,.,CASSQDGPNTEAFF,TGTGCCAGCAGCCAAGATGGCCCAAACACTGAAGCTTTCTTT
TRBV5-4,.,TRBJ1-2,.,CASSYQHTGDYGYTF,TGTGCCAGCAGCTACCAACACACGGGGGACTATGGCTACACCTTC
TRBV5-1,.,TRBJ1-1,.,CASSLEDQPSWGVNTEAFF,TGCGCCAGCAGCTTGGAGGACCAGCCTTCCTGGGGCGTGAACACTGAAGCTTTCTTT